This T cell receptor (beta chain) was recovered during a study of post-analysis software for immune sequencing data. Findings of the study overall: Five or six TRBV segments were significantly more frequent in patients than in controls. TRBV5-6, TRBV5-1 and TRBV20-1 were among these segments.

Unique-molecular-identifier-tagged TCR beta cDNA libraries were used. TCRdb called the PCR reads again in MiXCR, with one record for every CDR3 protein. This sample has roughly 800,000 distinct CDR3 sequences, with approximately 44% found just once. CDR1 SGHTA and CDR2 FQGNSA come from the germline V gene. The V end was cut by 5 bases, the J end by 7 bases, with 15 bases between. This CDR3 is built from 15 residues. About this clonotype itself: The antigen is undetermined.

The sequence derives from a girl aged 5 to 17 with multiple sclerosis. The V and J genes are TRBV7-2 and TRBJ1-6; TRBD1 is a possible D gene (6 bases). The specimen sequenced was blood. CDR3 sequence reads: CASSIRGTRNSPLHF. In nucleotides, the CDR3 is TGTGCCAGCAGCATCCGGGGGACAAGAAATTCACCCCTCCACTTT.